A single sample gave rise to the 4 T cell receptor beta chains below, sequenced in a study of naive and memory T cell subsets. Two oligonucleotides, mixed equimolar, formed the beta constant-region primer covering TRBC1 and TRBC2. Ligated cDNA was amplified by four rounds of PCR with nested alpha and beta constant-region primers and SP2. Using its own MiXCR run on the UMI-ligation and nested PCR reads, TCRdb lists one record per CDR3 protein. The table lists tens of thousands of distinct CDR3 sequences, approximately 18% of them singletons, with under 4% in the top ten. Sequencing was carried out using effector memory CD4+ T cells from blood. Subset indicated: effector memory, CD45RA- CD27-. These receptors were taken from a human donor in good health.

The CDR3 sequence is CASIRDLTLNEQFF. The DNA for the CDR3 is TGTGCCAGCATAAGGGACCTCACCCTTAATGAGCAGTTCTTC. The J gene is TRBJ2-1, the V gene TRBV2; D may match TRBD1 or TRBD2 (5 bases each). The CDR3 runs 14 residues. V lost 7 bases, J lost 7 bases, and 17 bases lay in between. Per germline, CDR1 SNHLY and CDR2 FYNNEI.

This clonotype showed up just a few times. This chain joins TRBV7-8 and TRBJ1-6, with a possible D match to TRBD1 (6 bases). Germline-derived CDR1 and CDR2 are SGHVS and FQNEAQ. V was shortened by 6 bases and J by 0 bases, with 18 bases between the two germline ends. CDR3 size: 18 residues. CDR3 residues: CASRKTGTPSSYNSPLHF. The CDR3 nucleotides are TGTGCCAGCAGGAAAACCGGGACACCAAGCTCCTATAATTCACCCCTCCACTTT.

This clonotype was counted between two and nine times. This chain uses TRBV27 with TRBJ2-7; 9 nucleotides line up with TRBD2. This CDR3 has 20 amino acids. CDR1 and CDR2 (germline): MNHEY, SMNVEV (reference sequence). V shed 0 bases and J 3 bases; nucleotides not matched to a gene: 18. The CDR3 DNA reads TGTGCCAGCAGTTTATCCCACAGGGAGCTAGCGGGAATGGGGGTCTACGAGCAGTACTTC. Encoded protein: CASSLSHRELAGMGVYEQYF.

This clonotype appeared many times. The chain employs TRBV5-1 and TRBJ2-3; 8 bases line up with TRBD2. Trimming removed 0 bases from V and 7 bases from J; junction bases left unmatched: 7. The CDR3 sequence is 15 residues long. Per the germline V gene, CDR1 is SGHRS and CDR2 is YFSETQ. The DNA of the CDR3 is TGCGCCAGCAGCTTGGAAGCGGGAGCATTTAATACGCAGTATTTT. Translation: CASSLEAGAFNTQYF.